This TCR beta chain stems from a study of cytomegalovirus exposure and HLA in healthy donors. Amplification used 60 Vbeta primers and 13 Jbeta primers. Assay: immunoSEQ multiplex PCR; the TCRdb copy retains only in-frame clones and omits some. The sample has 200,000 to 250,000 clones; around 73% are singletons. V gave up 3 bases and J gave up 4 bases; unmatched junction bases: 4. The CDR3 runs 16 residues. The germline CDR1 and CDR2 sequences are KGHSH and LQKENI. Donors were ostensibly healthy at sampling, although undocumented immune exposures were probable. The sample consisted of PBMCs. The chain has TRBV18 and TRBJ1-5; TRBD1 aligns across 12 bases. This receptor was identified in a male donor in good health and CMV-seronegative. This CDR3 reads CASSPPGQGANQPQHF. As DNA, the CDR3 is TGTGCCAGCTCACCTCCGGGACAGGGGGCGAATCAGCCCCAGCATTTT.